A selection of T cell receptor beta chains follows, all from one sample in a study of T cells in tumors after PD-1 blockade. TCRdb's table, derived via immunoSEQ multiplex PCR, lists solely in-frame clones and lacks some. The sample includes around 13,000 clones, about 69% seen only once; the top ten take less than 30%. The material was tumor tissue, obtained before anti-PD-1 treatment. The receptors originated from a human donor with cutaneous squamous cell carcinoma. CDR3s include the opening cysteine and the closing phenylalanine or tryptophan. Fields, in order: D gene, clone size, J gene, V gene, CDR3 protein, CDR3 DNA. D genes are given only for firm matches. Expanded clones get a size class; other rows say once, few or many, or leave the size out.

D: TRBD1
size: -
J: TRBJ2-7
V: TRBV5-6
CDR3: CASSSGTGGNEQYF
DNA: TGTGCCAGCAGCTCCGGGACAGGGGGCAACGAGCAGTACTTC

D: TRBD2
size: few
J: TRBJ2-1
V: TRBV7-9
CDR3: CASLLLGLAGNEQFF
DNA: TGTGCCAGCTTACTTTTGGGACTAGCGGGAAATGAGCAGTTCTTC

D: TRBD1
size: -
J: TRBJ2-4
V: TRBV6-2/TRBV6-3
CDR3: CASSYYPPTGGYIQYF
DNA: TGTGCCAGCAGTTACTACCCGCCGACAGGGGGCTACATTCAGTACTTC

D: -
size: -
J: TRBJ2-2
V: TRBV6-5
CDR3: CAGDWQGGTGELFF
DNA: TGTGCCGGGGATTGGCAGGGGGGCACCGGGGAGCTGTTTTTT

D: -
size: -
J: TRBJ2-1
V: TRBV2
CDR3: CASSEARGHEQFF
DNA: TGTGCCAGCAGTGAAGCGCGGGGCCACGAGCAGTTCTTC

D: -
size: -
J: TRBJ1-1
V: TRBV5-1
CDR3: CASSPEVGQRNTEAFF
DNA: TGCGCCAGCAGCCCGGAAGTTGGACAGAGGAACACTGAAGCTTTCTTT

D: -
size: -
J: TRBJ2-7
V: TRBV29-1
CDR3: CSVTSSYEQYF
DNA: TGCAGCGTAACTAGCTCCTACGAGCAGTACTTC

D: -
size: -
J: TRBJ2-5
V: TRBV21-1
CDR3: CASSKRLGQKIQETQYF
DNA: TGTGCCAGCAGCAAAAGGCTGGGGCAGAAAATCCAAGAGACCCAGTACTTC

D: -
size: -
J: TRBJ1-1
V: TRBV24-1
CDR3: CATSDFRGTEAFF
DNA: TGTGCCACCAGTGATTTCCGGGGCACTGAAGCTTTCTTT

D: -
size: once
J: TRBJ1-1
V: TRBV6-4
CDR3: CASSDSRQTEAFF
DNA: TGTGCCAGCAGTGACTCCAGGCAGACTGAAGCTTTCTTT

D: -
size: few
J: TRBJ2-5
V: TRBV5-6
CDR3: CASSWRDSQVKTQYF
DNA: TGTGCCTCCTCTTGGCGGGATTCTCAAGTGAAGACCCAGTACTTC

D: -
size: -
J: TRBJ2-7
V: TRBV2
CDR3: CASSDVQSYEQYF
DNA: TGTGCCAGCAGTGATGTACAGAGCTACGAGCAGTACTTC

D: -
size: -
J: TRBJ2-1
V: TRBV28
CDR3: CASSPYNEQFF
DNA: TGTGCCAGCAGTCCTTACAATGAGCAGTTCTTC

D: -
size: -
J: TRBJ2-3
V: TRBV6-1
CDR3: CASSDYGLGTDTQYF
DNA: TGTGCCAGCAGTGATTATGGGTTGGGCACAGATACGCAGTATTTT

D: -
size: -
J: TRBJ2-1
V: TRBV27
CDR3: CASSLSRVLTGYNEQFF
DNA: TGTGCCAGCAGTTTATCCCGGGTTCTAACGGGTTACAATGAGCAGTTCTTC

D: -
size: few
J: TRBJ1-4
V: TRBV19
CDR3: CASSIGRHSTNEKLFF
DNA: TGTGCCAGTAGTATAGGGAGACACTCAACTAATGAAAAACTGTTTTTT

D: -
size: -
J: TRBJ2-2
V: TRBV11-3
CDR3: CASSTAHTGELFF
DNA: TGTGCCAGCAGCACAGCGCACACCGGGGAGCTGTTTTTT

D: TRBD1
size: -
J: TRBJ1-1
V: TRBV7-8
CDR3: CASSSRQGATEAFF
DNA: TGTGCCAGCAGCTCGAGACAGGGGGCCACTGAAGCTTTCTTT

D: -
size: few
J: TRBJ1-3
V: TRBV19
CDR3: CASSMGGLASGNTIYF
DNA: TGTGCCAGTAGTATGGGAGGACTGGCCTCTGGAAACACCATATATTTT

D: TRBD2
size: -
J: TRBJ2-5
V: TRBV5-1
CDR3: CASSLQLADQETQYF
DNA: TGCGCCAGCAGCTTGCAGCTAGCGGACCAAGAGACCCAGTACTTC

D: -
size: -
J: TRBJ2-7
V: TRBV6-2/TRBV6-3
CDR3: CASSPHVAPYEQYF
DNA: TGTGCCAGCAGCCCACACGTAGCCCCATACGAGCAGTACTTC

D: TRBD2
size: -
J: TRBJ2-5
V: TRBV19
CDR3: CASSPLLATETQYF
DNA: TGTGCCAGTAGTCCCCTACTAGCGACGGAGACCCAGTACTTC

D: -
size: -
J: TRBJ2-3
V: TRBV3-1/TRBV3-2
CDR3: CASSQGDTQYF
DNA: TGTGCCAGCAGCCAAGGAGATACGCAGTATTTT

D: -
size: medium-sized
J: TRBJ2-7
V: TRBV5-1
CDR3: CASSPGQRLEQYF
DNA: TGCGCCAGCAGCCCGGGGCAGCGGCTCGAGCAGTACTTC

D: -
size: -
J: TRBJ2-7
V: TRBV5-4
CDR3: CASSDSSYEQYF
DNA: TGTGCCAGCTCGGACAGCTCCTACGAGCAGTACTTC

D: TRBD1
size: -
J: TRBJ2-7
V: TRBV7-9
CDR3: CASSWHWDRTPYEQYF
DNA: TGTGCCAGCAGCTGGCACTGGGACAGGACACCCTACGAGCAGTACTTC

D: -
size: -
J: TRBJ1-1
V: TRBV28
CDR3: CASRGPMNTEAFF
DNA: TGTGCCAGTAGGGGCCCGATGAACACTGAAGCTTTCTTT

D: TRBD1
size: -
J: TRBJ2-3
V: TRBV5-4
CDR3: CASVGQGDPTQYF
DNA: TGTGCCAGCGTGGGACAGGGGGATCCTACGCAGTATTTT

D: -
size: -
J: TRBJ1-5
V: TRBV4-2
CDR3: CASSQGVFNQPQHF
DNA: TGTGCCAGCAGCCAGGGGGTGTTCAATCAGCCCCAGCATTTT

D: -
size: -
J: TRBJ2-5
V: TRBV7-2
CDR3: CASSLDITTGETQYF
DNA: TGTGCCAGCAGCTTAGATATAACCACAGGGGAGACCCAGTACTTC

D: -
size: few
J: TRBJ1-2
V: TRBV4-2
CDR3: CASSQDSVGWNGRGYTF
DNA: TGTGCCAGCAGCCAAGATTCAGTCGGGTGGAACGGGCGTGGCTACACCTTC

D: -
size: -
J: TRBJ2-2
V: TRBV18
CDR3: CASSSEQGNGELFF
DNA: TGTGCCAGCTCATCAGAACAGGGAAACGGGGAGCTGTTTTTT

D: -
size: -
J: TRBJ2-7
V: TRBV11-2
CDR3: CASTPFGAHSYEQYF
DNA: TGTGCCAGCACCCCCTTCGGGGCACACTCCTACGAGCAGTACTTC

D: -
size: -
J: TRBJ1-2
V: TRBV27
CDR3: CASSGVGGYTF
DNA: TGTGCCAGCAGCGGGGTGGGTGGCTACACCTTC

D: -
size: -
J: TRBJ1-4
V: TRBV19
CDR3: CASKAIQGTTYEKLFF
DNA: TGTGCCAGTAAGGCCATACAGGGAACGACCTATGAAAAACTGTTTTTT

D: -
size: -
J: TRBJ1-3
V: TRBV29-1
CDR3: CSAKTGNSGNTIYF
DNA: TGCAGCGCCAAGACAGGCAACTCTGGAAACACCATATATTTT